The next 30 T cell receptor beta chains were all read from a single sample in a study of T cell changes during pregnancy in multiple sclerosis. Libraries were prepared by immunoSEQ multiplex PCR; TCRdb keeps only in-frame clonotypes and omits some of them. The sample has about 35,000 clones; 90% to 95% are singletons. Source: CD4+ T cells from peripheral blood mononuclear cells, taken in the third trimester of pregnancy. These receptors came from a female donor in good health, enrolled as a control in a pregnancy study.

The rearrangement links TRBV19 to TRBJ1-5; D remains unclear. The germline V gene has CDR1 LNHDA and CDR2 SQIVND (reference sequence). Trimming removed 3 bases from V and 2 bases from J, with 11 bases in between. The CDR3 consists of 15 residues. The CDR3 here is CASSIHKGGNQPQHF. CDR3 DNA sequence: TGTGCCAGTAGTATCCATAAGGGAGGCAATCAGCCCCAGCATTTT.

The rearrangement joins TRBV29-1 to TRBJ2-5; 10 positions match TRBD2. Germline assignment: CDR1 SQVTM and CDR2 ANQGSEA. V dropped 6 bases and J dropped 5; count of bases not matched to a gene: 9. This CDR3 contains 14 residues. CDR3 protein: CSVLGLAESETQYF. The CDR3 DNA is TGCAGCGTCCTCGGACTAGCGGAGAGCGAGACCCAGTACTTC.

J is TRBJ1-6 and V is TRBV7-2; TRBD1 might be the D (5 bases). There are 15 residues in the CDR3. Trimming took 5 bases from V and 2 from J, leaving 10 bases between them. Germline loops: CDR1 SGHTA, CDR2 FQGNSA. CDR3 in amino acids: CASSPGGTYNSPLHF. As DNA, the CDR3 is TGTGCCAGCAGCCCGGGGGGAACCTATAATTCACCCCTCCACTTT.

In nucleotides, the CDR3 is TGTGCCAGCAGCGCAAATGGACTAGATACGCAGTATTTT. Its translation is CASSANGLDTQYF. The chain combines TRBV7-3 with TRBJ2-3; D is perhaps TRBD2 (5 bases). CDR3 length equals 13 residues. Looked up from germline, CDR1 is SGHTA and CDR2 is FQGTGA. Trimming stripped 5 bases from V and 5 bases from J, with 11 bases between. The whole variable domain, remainder taken from reference TRBV7-3 and TRBJ2-3, is GAGVSQTPSNKVTEKGKYVELRCDPISGHTALYWYRQSLGQGPEFLIYFQGTGAADDSGLPNDRFFAVRPEGSVSTLKIQRTERGDSAVYLCASSANGLDTQYFGPGTRLTVL.

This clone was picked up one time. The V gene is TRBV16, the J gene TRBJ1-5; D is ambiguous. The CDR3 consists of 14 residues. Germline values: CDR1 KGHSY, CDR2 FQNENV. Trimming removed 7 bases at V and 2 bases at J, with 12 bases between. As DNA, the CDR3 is TGTGCCAGCACCCTTTCGTCTGGCAATCAGCCCCAGCATTTT. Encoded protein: CASTLSSGNQPQHF.

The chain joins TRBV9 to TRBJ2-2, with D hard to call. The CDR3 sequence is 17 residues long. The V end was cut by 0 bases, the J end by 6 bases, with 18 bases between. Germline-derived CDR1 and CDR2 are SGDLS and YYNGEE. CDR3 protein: CASSVEFLGSGAGELFF. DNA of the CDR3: TGTGCCAGCAGCGTAGAGTTCCTCGGGTCTGGTGCCGGGGAGCTGTTTTTT.

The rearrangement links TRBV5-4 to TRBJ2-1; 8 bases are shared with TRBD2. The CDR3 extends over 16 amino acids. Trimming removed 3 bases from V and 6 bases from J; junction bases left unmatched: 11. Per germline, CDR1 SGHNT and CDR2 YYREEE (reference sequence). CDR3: CASSSSGTRGPNEQFF. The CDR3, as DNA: TGTGCCAGCAGCTCATCCGGGACTAGAGGGCCCAATGAGCAGTTCTTC.

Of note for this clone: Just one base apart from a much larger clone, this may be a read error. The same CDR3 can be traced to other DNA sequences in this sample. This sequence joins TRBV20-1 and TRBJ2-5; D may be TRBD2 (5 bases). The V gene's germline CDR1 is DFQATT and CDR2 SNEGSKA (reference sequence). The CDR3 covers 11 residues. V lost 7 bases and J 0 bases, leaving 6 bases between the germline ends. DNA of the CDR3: TGCAGTGGTAGCGACCAAGAGACCCAGTACTTC. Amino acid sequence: CSGSDQETQYF.

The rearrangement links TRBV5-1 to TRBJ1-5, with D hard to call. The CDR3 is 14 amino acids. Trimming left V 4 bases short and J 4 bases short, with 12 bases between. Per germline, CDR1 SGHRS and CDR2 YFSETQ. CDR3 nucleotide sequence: TGCGCCAGCAGCCCCGGTCCAGCGAATCAGCCCCAGCATTTT. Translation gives CASSPGPANQPQHF.

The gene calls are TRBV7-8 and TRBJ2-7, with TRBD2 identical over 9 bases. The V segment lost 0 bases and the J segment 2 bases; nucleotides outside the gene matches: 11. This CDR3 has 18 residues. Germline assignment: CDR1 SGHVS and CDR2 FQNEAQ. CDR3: CASSLAGRRGGPAYEQYF. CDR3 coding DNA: TGTGCCAGCAGCTTAGCGGGCAGGCGGGGGGGCCCCGCCTACGAGCAGTACTTC.

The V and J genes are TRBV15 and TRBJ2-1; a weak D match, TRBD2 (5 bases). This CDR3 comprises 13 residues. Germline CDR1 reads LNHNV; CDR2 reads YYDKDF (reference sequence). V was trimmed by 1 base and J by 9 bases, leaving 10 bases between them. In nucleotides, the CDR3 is TGTGCCACCAGCAGAGTTCTAGGGAGTGAGCAGTTCTTC. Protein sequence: CATSRVLGSEQFF.

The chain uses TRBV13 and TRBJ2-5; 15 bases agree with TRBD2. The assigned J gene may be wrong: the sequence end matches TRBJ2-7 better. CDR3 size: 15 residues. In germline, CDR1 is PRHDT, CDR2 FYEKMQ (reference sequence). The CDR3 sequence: CASSFGTSGGYEQYF. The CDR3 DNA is TGTGCCAGCAGCTTTGGGACTAGCGGGGGGTACGAGCAGTACTTC.

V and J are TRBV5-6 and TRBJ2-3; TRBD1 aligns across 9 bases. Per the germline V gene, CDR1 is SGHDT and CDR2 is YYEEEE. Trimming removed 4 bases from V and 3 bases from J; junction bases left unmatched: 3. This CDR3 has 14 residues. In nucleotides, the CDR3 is TGTGCCAGCAGCGGACAGGGGAGGACAGATACGCAGTATTTT. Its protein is CASSGQGRTDTQYF.

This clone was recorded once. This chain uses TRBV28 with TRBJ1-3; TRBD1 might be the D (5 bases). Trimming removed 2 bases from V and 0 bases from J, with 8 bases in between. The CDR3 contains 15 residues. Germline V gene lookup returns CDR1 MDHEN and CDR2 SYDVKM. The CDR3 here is CASSLRTFSGNTIYF. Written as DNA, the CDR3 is TGTGCCAGCAGTTTAAGGACATTCTCTGGAAACACCATATATTTT.

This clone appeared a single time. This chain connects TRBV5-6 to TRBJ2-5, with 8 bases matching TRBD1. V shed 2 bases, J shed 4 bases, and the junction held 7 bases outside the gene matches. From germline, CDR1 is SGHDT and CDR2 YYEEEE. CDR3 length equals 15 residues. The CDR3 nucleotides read TGTGCCAGCAGCTTCATTAATCAGGGGGCAGAGACCCAGTACTTC. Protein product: CASSFINQGAETQYF.

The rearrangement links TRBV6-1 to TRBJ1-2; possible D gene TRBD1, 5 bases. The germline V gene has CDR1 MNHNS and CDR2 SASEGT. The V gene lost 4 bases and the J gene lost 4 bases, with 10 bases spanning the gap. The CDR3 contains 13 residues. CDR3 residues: CASSARQTYGYTF. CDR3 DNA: TGTGCCAGCAGTGCTCGACAGACCTATGGCTACACCTTC.

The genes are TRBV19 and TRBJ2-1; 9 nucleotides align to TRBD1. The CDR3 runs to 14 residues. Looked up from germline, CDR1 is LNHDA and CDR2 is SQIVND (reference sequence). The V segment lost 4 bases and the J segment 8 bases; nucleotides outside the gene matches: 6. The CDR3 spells CASSTPDRGDEQFF. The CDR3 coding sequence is TGTGCCAGTAGTACCCCGGACAGGGGCGATGAGCAGTTCTTC.

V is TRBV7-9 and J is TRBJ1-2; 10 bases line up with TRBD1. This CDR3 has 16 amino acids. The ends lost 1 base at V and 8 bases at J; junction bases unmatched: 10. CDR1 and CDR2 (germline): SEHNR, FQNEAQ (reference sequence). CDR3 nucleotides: TGTGCCAGCAGCTTAGGGTCCGGGACAGGGGTAGGAGGCTACACCTTC. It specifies CASSLGSGTGVGGYTF. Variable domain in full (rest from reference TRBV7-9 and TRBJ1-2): DTGVSQNPRHKITKRGQNVTFRCDPISEHNRLYWYRQTLGQGPEFLTYFQNEAQLEKSRLLSDRFSAERPKGSFSTLEIQRTEQGDSAMYLCASSLGSGTGVGGYTFGSGTRLTVV.

CDR3 region: CASSPTFGAGGHYTEAFF. CDR3 sequence (DNA): TGTGCCAGCAGTCCAACCTTCGGGGCAGGGGGACATTACACTGAAGCTTTCTTT. V and J are TRBV28 and TRBJ1-1, with TRBD1 matching 7 bases. Germline lookup yields CDR1 MDHEN and CDR2 SYDVKM. The CDR3 sequence is 18 residues long. The trim removed 5 bases at V and 3 bases at J, leaving 18 bases unmatched.

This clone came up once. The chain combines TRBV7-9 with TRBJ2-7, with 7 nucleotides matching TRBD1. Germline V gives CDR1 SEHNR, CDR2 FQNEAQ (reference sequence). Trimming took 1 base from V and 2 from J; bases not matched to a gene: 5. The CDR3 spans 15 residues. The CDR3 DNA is TGTGCCAGCAGCTTAGATAGGGGGCTTGCCTACGAGCAGTACTTC. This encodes CASSLDRGLAYEQYF.

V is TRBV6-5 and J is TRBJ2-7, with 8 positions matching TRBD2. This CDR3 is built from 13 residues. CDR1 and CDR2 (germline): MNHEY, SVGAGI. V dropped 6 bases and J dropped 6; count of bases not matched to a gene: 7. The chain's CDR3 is CASSSSGGLEQYF. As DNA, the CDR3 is TGTGCCAGCAGCTCTTCGGGGGGGCTCGAGCAGTACTTC.

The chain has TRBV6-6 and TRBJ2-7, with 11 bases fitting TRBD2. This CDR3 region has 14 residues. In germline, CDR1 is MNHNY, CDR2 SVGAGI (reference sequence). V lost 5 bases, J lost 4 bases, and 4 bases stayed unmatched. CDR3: CASSLGLAAYEQYF. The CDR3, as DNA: TGTGCCAGCAGTCTGGGACTAGCGGCTTACGAGCAGTACTTC.

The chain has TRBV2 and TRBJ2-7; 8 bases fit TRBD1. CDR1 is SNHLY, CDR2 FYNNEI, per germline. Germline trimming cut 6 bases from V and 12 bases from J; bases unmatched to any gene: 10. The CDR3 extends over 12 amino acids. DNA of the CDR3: TGTGCCAGCAGATCAGACAGGGGAATATTGTACTTC. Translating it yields CASRSDRGILYF.

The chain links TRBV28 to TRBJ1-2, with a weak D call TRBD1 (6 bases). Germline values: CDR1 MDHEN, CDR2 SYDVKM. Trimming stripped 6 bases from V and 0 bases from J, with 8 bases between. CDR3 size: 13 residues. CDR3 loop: CASRYRANYGYTF. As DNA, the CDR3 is TGTGCCAGCAGGTACAGGGCTAACTATGGCTACACCTTC.

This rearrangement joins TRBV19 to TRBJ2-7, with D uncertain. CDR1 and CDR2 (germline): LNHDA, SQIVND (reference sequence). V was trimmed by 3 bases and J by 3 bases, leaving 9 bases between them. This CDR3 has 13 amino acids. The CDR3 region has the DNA TGTGCCAGTAGTATTTTGGCAGGCTACGAGCAGTACTTC. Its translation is CASSILAGYEQYF.

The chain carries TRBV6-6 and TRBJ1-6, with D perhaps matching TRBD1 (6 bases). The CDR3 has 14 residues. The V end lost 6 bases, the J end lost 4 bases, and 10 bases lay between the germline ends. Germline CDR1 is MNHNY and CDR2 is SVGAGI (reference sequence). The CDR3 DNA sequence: TGTGCCAGCAGAAGACAGGAGTATAATTCACCCCTCCACTTT. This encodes CASRRQEYNSPLHF.

This chain's CDR3 is CASSRPGRTEAFF. The CDR3 DNA follows: TGTGCCAGCAGCCGACCAGGGAGGACTGAAGCTTTCTTT. This sequence joins TRBV11-2 and TRBJ1-1; a weak D match, TRBD1 (5 bases). Trimming left V 5 bases short and J 5 bases short, with 12 bases between. The CDR3 length is 13 residues. CDR1 and CDR2 (germline): SGHAT, FQNNGV. The full variable domain, in which reference TRBV11-2 and TRBJ1-1 provide the parts outside the CDR3, is EAGVAQSPRYKIIEKRQSVAFWCNPISGHATLYWYQQILGQGPKLLIQFQNNGVVDDSQLPKDRFSAERLKGVDSTLKIQPAKLEDSAVYLCASSRPGRTEAFFGQGTRLTVV.

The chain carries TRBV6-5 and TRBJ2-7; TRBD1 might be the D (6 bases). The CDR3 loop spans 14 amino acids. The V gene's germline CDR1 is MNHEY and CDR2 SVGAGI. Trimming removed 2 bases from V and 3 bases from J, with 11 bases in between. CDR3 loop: CASSYPGQRYEQYF. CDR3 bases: TGTGCCAGCAGTTACCCCGGACAGCGCTACGAGCAGTACTTC.

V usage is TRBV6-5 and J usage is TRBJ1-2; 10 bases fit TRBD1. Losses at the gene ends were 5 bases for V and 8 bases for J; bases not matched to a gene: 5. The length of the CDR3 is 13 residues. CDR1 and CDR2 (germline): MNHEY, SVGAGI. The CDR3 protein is CASSLGTGEGYTF. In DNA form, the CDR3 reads TGTGCCAGCAGTCTTGGGACAGGGGAAGGCTACACCTTC.

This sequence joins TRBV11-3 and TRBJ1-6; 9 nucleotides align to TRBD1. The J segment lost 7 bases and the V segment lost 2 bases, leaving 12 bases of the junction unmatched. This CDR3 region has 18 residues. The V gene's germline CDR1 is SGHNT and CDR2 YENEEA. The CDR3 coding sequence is TGTGCCAGCAGCTTAATTCTAGACAGGGGGGATGGAAATTCACCCCTCCACTTT. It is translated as CASSLILDRGDGNSPLHF.